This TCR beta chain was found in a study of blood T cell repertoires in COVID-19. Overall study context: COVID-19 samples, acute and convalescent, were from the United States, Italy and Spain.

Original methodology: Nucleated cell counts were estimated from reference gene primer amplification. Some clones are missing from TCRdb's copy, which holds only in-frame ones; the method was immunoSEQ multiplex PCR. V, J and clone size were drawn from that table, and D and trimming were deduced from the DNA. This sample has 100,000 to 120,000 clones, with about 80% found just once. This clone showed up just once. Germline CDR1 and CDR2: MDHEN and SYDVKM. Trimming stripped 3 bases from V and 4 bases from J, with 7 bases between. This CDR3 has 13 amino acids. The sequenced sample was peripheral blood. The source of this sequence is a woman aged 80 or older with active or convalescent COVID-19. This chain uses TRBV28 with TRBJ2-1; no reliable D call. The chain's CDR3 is CASSFSVYNEQFF. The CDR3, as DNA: TGTGCCAGCAGTTTTTCCGTTTACAATGAGCAGTTCTTC.